Listed below are T cell receptor beta chains from one sample, sequenced in a study of beta chain features in type 1 diabetes. TCRdb's table, derived via immunoSEQ multiplex PCR, lists solely in-frame clones and lacks some. The sample lists around 100,000 clones; 28% were seen once. Specimen: central memory CD4+ T cells from blood. These receptors were taken from a woman under 30 with type 1 diabetes. CDR3s include the opening cysteine and the closing phenylalanine or tryptophan. A D gene is named only where the DNA matches it firmly. Clone size is stated in some rows and not others, as once, few, many or a class when expanded.

cdr3_nt cdr3_aa j_call v_call clone_size d_call
TGTGCCAGCAGTCTACAGGGGGCGAGAGGCGAAAAACTGTTTTTT CASSLQGARGEKLFF TRBJ1-4 TRBV2 . TRBD1
TGTGCCTGGAGATTAAGCGGGAGGTATGCCGGGGAGCTGTTTTTT CAWRLSGRYAGELFF TRBJ2-2 TRBV30 . TRBD2
TGTGCCAGCAGCCCCTCCGGACAGGTCTATGGCTACACCTTC CASSPSGQVYGYTF TRBJ1-2 TRBV6-5 few TRBD1
TGTGCCAGTAGTGGTCTGGCAGATGAGCAGTTCTTC CASSGLADEQFF TRBJ2-1 TRBV19 few .
TGCGCCAGCAGCGCGGGACAGGGGGCCCGGGCCCATGGCTACACCTTC CASSAGQGARAHGYTF TRBJ1-2 TRBV5-1 few TRBD1
TGTGCCAGCACTTCACAGGGCCCCAATCAGCCCCAGCATTTT CASTSQGPNQPQHF TRBJ1-5 TRBV6-1 few .
TGCAGTGCTGGACAGGGAAACATTCAGTACTTC CSAGQGNIQYF TRBJ2-4 TRBV20-1 . TRBD1
TGCGCCAGCAGTGTCGCCCGCGGGCAAGAGACCCAGTACTTC CASSVARGQETQYF TRBJ2-5 TRBV10-1 . .
TGCGCCAGCAGCTACTTAAGGACAGGGACATACTCTGGGGCCAACGTCCTGACTTTC CASSYLRTGTYSGANVLTF TRBJ2-6 TRBV5-1 . TRBD1
TGTGCCAGCTCAACCGGACAGGACTATGGCTACACCTTC CASSTGQDYGYTF TRBJ1-2 TRBV18 . TRBD1
TGCGCCAGCAGCTTGGGGACGGGAGAAGAGACCCAGTACTTC CASSLGTGEETQYF TRBJ2-5 TRBV5-1 . .
TGTGCCGGAACCCACCCGAACAGGGGGCTGGCTGAAGCTTTCTTT CAGTHPNRGLAEAFF TRBJ1-1 TRBV5-4 few TRBD1
TGTGCCAGCAGCTACAGCAGGGGATTGGGGGCCCACGAGCAGTACTTC CASSYSRGLGAHEQYF TRBJ2-7 TRBV28 . .
TGTGCCAGCAGAAGGGGGCACACTGAAGCTTTCTTT CASRRGHTEAFF TRBJ1-1 TRBV28 . TRBD1
TGCGCCAGCAGCAAGATAGCGGGAGCGGGCACAGATACGCAGTATTTT CASSKIAGAGTDTQYF TRBJ2-3 TRBV5-1 few TRBD2
TGTGCCAGCAAGGGGCGGCAGATCAAGTCCGGGGAGCTGTTTTTT CASKGRQIKSGELFF TRBJ2-2 TRBV2 few .
TGCGCCAGCAGCCAAGGGTGGGGGGCAGGGGGAAATGAGCAGTTCTTC CASSQGWGAGGNEQFF TRBJ2-1 TRBV4-3 few .
TGTGCCAGCTCACCACTCCCTGCCGGGACAGGTGGTGAAGCTTTCTTT CASSPLPAGTGGEAFF TRBJ1-1 TRBV18 few TRBD1
TGTGCCAGCAGTGAGAGCGGGAACGACGGGGAGCTGTTTTTT CASSESGNDGELFF TRBJ2-2 TRBV28 few TRBD2
TGTGCCAGCAGCCAGGGGGTCGCGGAGACCCAGTACTTC CASSQGVAETQYF TRBJ2-5 TRBV9 . TRBD1
TGTGCCAGCAGTTACTCCCCAGGGGGGACCTACGAGCAGTACTTC CASSYSPGGTYEQYF TRBJ2-7 TRBV6-5 few .
TGCGCCAGCAGCTCCGGGACAATCGTGAACACTGAAGCTTTCTTT CASSSGTIVNTEAFF TRBJ1-1 TRBV5-1 . .
TGTGCCAGTTGGGGACACGAAAAGAACACCGGGGAGCTGTTTTTT CASWGHEKNTGELFF TRBJ2-2 TRBV5-5 many .
TGCGCCAGCAGTCACTTCGACCGGGACAGGAGGTGGAAAAAACTGTTTTTT CASSHFDRDRRWKKLFF TRBJ1-4 TRBV23-1 . TRBD1
TGTGCCAGCAGCCCGATCCGAAGACAAGCGGGAGTGGGCTACGAGCAGTACTTC CASSPIRRQAGVGYEQYF TRBJ2-7 TRBV11-2 few TRBD2
TGTGCCAGCAGTGAAGTTAGCGGGGCCGACAATGAGCAGTTCTTC CASSEVSGADNEQFF TRBJ2-1 TRBV2 many TRBD2
TGTGCCAGCAGTTATGACAGGGGGTATGGCTACACCTTC CASSYDRGYGYTF TRBJ1-2 TRBV6-6 once TRBD1
TGTGCCAGCAGCTTGGTGGGGGCAGAGACCCAGCCCCAGCATTTT CASSLVGAETQPQHF TRBJ1-5 TRBV5-6 few .
TGTGCCAGCAGTGTAGCGGGACAACCCTATGGCTACACCTTC CASSVAGQPYGYTF TRBJ1-2 TRBV28 . .
TGTGCCAGCAGCCCGTCGGGGGGCGTTGGCTACACCTTC CASSPSGGVGYTF TRBJ1-2 TRBV7-9 few .
TGTGCCAGCAGCCAAGATCGGGCAGGGGGGCGGAAAAACATTCAGTACTTC CASSQDRAGGRKNIQYF TRBJ2-4 TRBV14 . .
TGCGCCAGCAGCCCTCTAGCGGGAGTAAACACCGGGGAGCTGTTTTTT CASSPLAGVNTGELFF TRBJ2-2 TRBV5-1 . TRBD2
TGTGCCTGGAGTGGACAGGGAAAAAACATTCAGTACTTC CAWSGQGKNIQYF TRBJ2-4 TRBV30 few TRBD1
TGTGCCAGCTCACCCTATTCTAGCGGGAGGTCGATCTACAATGAGCAGTTCTTC CASSPYSSGRSIYNEQFF TRBJ2-1 TRBV18 . TRBD2
TGTGCCAGCAGCTTAGATTGGACAGGGCAAAACATTCAGTACTTC CASSLDWTGQNIQYF TRBJ2-4 TRBV11-2 few TRBD1
TGTGCCAGCTCTCCGGGACTAGCGGGAGCGGTGGATGAGCAGTTCTTC CASSPGLAGAVDEQFF TRBJ2-1 TRBV18 few TRBD2
TGTGCCAGCAGTTACCCAGGGTCTAATGAAAAACTGTTTTTT CASSYPGSNEKLFF TRBJ1-4 TRBV6-6 few .
TGTGCCAGCAGTGAAAGGGGACTAGCGATGAACACCGGGGAGCTGTTTTTT CASSERGLAMNTGELFF TRBJ2-2 TRBV2 few TRBD2
TGTGCCTTTAGCGGTTCAGATACGCAGTATTTT CAFSGSDTQYF TRBJ2-3 TRBV6-1 few .
TGTGCCAGTAGTATAATTCTAGCGGGAGGGGCCCGAGAGACCCAGTACTTC CASSIILAGGARETQYF TRBJ2-5 TRBV19 . TRBD2
TGTGCCAGCAGTTTTTTAGGGGCCCCCCAGTCCAATGAGCAGTTCTTC CASSFLGAPQSNEQFF TRBJ2-1 TRBV27 few .
TGTGCCAGCAGTTTTACGGGGGGGGGCACAGATACGCAGTATTTT CASSFTGGGTDTQYF TRBJ2-3 TRBV27 . TRBD2
TGTGCCAGCAGTCTTGCCAGGGCCCGCACAGATACGCAGTATTTT CASSLARARTDTQYF TRBJ2-3 TRBV25-1 few .
TGCGCCAGCAGCGTATCCAGGGCTAGCACAGATACGCAGTATTTT CASSVSRASTDTQYF TRBJ2-3 TRBV4-3 . .
TGTGCCAGCAGCAAAGGGAGCATAGCGGAATGCAATGAGCAGTTCTTC CASSKGSIAECNEQFF TRBJ2-1 TRBV21-1 few .
TGTGCCAGCAGTGAATTGAGACTAGCGGGAGGTTGGACAGATACGCAGTATTTT CASSELRLAGGWTDTQYF TRBJ2-3 TRBV6-1 . TRBD2
TGTGCCAGCAGCCCCCATGGACTAGCGGGAGTTTTTGTGGAGACCCAGTACTTC CASSPHGLAGVFVETQYF TRBJ2-5 TRBV14 . TRBD2
TGTGCCAGCAGTGAATCGGGGGTAGCGGGAGTCTTCGGGACCCAGTACTTC CASSESGVAGVFGTQYF TRBJ2-5 TRBV6-1 . TRBD2
TGTGCCAGCAGCACCGGGAATCAGCCCCAGCATTTT CASSTGNQPQHF TRBJ1-5 TRBV7-2 . .
TGCGCCAGCAGCTCTCGGGGGACTAGCGGGAGGCCGAGCGGCTCCTACAATGAGCAGTTCTTC CASSSRGTSGRPSGSYNEQFF TRBJ2-1 TRBV5-1 . TRBD2
TGTGCCAGCAGCTTAGATGGCAACCCCAGCACAGATACGCAGTATTTT CASSLDGNPSTDTQYF TRBJ2-3 TRBV7-9 few .
TGTGCCAGTAGTATCAGGGACACTGAAGCTTTCTTT CASSIRDTEAFF TRBJ1-1 TRBV19 few .
TGTGCCAGCAGCACGGGACAGGGGACTAATGAAAAACTGTTTTTT CASSTGQGTNEKLFF TRBJ1-4 TRBV11-3 . TRBD1
TGTGCCAGCAGTGGGGCCGTCGTTACGCAGTATTTT CASSGAVVTQYF TRBJ2-3 TRBV28 few .
TGCGCCAGCAGCTTTGAGTCAGGGCCGAATGAAAAACTGTTTTTT CASSFESGPNEKLFF TRBJ1-4 TRBV5-1 . .
TGTGCCAGCAGCTTGGAGACAGGGGGCTATGGCTACACCTTC CASSLETGGYGYTF TRBJ1-2 TRBV28 . TRBD1